This TCR beta chain was documented in a study of cytomegalovirus exposure and HLA in healthy donors (dated by TCRdb to the late 2010s). Describing the broader study: An earlier analysis of roughly 500 of the donors reported 250 to 300 Gb of sequence data and about 100 million unique TCR beta sequences from 190 million or so T cells. An early release that covered about 600 HLA-typed donors contained approximately 300 gigabases of sequencing data and tens of millions of unique TCR sequences. Of the 300 to 400 genotyped donors, 81% fell in the genetic ancestry cluster associated with self-reported Caucasian donors. The study aimed to test whether signatures of past pathogen exposure could be identified by cataloging public T cell receptors. The study used immunosequencing to profile the T cell repertoires of 666 subjects and linked those repertoires to cytomegalovirus serostatus. In addition to the first cohort of roughly 700 subjects, a separate validation cohort of 120 different subjects was used. The study combined high-throughput TCR immunosequencing, statistical association of individual TCRs with disease status, and machine learning to predict cytomegalovirus infection status. To study patterns of TCR occurrence, a later analysis re-analyzed previously published TCR beta repertoires from just over 650 donors and added high-resolution HLA genotyping. Rather than using new phenotypic data, the later analysis identified candidate immune exposures from TCR beta sequences and from how often those sequences occurred across donors. In an earlier analysis of 587 of the donors, high-throughput TCR beta sequencing was used to judge whether each TCR beta V gene segment behaved as functional or pseudogenic. Donor age, sex, ethnicity and CMV serostatus were compiled alongside the repertoire data. In a later genetic analysis, genome-wide SNP genotypes for about 55% of the roughly 670 donors were used, and that subset was treated as a discovery cohort. Every repertoire in the discovery cohort had been generated on one and the same sequencing platform. HLA typing included class I and class II loci at four-digit resolution. The number of donors typed differed by locus, with roughly 620-640 for A, B, C, DRB1 and DQB1, more than 500 for DQA1, about 610 for DPA1, and 450 to 480 for DPB1. Four or five DR-DQ haplotypes were handled as single units for association and clustering because linkage in the cohort was strong. On average, 235,054 unique TCR beta nucleotide sequences were sequenced per donor among a few hundred genotyped donors of the cohort, with approximately 18% of those sequences being non-productive. What the study reported, not specific to this receptor: The classifier was reported to diagnose cytomegalovirus status with high specificity and sensitivity in both the original cohort and the validation cohort. The cohort was sequenced for TCR beta chains only, and without alpha or paired-chain data the features that could be detected were limited. According to a later analysis, most CMV-associated TCR beta chains appeared to be HLA-restricted, and the HLA associations seemed to be driven largely by CMV exposure. According to a later analysis, TCR association rates differed among HLA loci, with DRB1 alleles showing the most associated TCRs and HLA-C alleles showing the fewest. For the cohort, immune exposure information was limited to CMV serostatus. Specific HLA alleles were associated with 15,000 to 20,000 TCR beta sequences at a false discovery rate of 0.05 in a later analysis. About 15 rarely observed V segments, including chromosome 9 orphons, were excluded from the earlier analysis of a few hundred of the donors because counts were too low. In a later analysis, HLA-associated TCR beta chains were found to be more clonally expanded and to have lower generation probabilities than equally common non-associated chains. A few of the identified cytomegalovirus-associated TCR beta chains were confirmed in vitro to be specific for cytomegalovirus antigens. A further reported finding was that TCR beta sequences accurately predicted the HLA-A and HLA-B alleles for most subjects in the first cohort. Because the 87-base-pair reads could not distinguish some IMGT-functional V segments, including TRBV6-2 and TRBV6-3, those segments were excluded. Because some donors lacked HLA typing at each locus, the association tests relied only on the typed subset. A later genetic analysis associated a missense DCLRE1C variant with V-gene and J-gene trimming of TCR beta chains, and an independent cohort replicated the association. When HLA alleles, especially DR and DQ, strongly co-occurred, attributing TCR associations to individual alleles was difficult. The study listed approximately 160 TCR beta chains as associated with cytomegalovirus. The sequencing pipeline was judged likely to have produced a cluster of highly shared sequence variants as a technical artifact. The authors suggested that the approach could potentially be extended to other disease states and immunological phenotypes. According to a later genetic analysis, donors in an Asian-associated ancestry cluster had fewer N-insertions in productive TCRs than the roughly 700-donor mean. Correlated functional status among segregating V segments might be attributable to linkage disequilibrium, but an unknown experimental factor could not be ruled out. Most TCR sequences were seen in very few donors, while some public TCRs were found in many individuals. Broadly in line with IMGT annotations, most TCR beta V segments showed up in productive rearrangements about 87% or about 30% of the time in an earlier analysis of several hundred of the donors. According to a later analysis, parvovirus B19, influenza, CMV and Epstein-Barr virus appeared linked to several top co-occurrence clusters. Presence/absence analyses assumed roughly uniform sequencing depth across donors, an assumption that may not hold.

To prepare the library, the immunoSEQ multiplex PCR assay was applied. For the multiplex PCR, a mixture combining 60 forward primers for TCR Vbeta segments and 13 reverse primers for TCR Jbeta segments was used. Amplification of the CDR3 region of rearranged TCR beta genes was performed with a multiplex PCR assay on genomic DNA. The Illumina HiSeq System was used to sequence the amplified TCR beta libraries as 87-base-pair reads. As for how the authors treated the data: In a later analysis, some 80 million unique TCR beta chains were counted across the 650 to 750 repertoires, and roughly 11 million of these chains were shared by at least two donors. A nearest-neighbor algorithm error-corrected the raw reads and collapsed the reads into unique sequences, merging closely related sequences to remove PCR and sequencing errors. To assign V, D and J gene segments, CDR3 sequences were aligned to IMGT reference sequences. For a sequence to be retained, a match of at least six nucleotides was required to both a V gene segment and a J gene segment. Rearrangements were called productive when the CDR3 lacked stop codons and stayed in frame with V and J; all others were non-productive. CDR3 was defined by IMGT convention, running from the second conserved V-encoded cysteine to the conserved J-encoded phenylalanine. In an earlier analysis of approximately 500 of the donors, sequences lacking an unambiguous match to a single V gene segment were excluded. An earlier analysis of just under 600 of the donors called V segments functional above 56.7% productive rearrangements and segregating when the between-donor standard deviation exceeded 5%. A statistical classification framework was built to diagnose cytomegalovirus status from the catalog of TCR beta chain sequences. In a later analysis, TCR nucleotide sequences were compared against IMGT/GENE-DB human TR gene sequences so that V and J genes could be assigned. A later analysis assigned CDR3 sequences and most-parsimonious VDJ recombination scenarios with the TCRdist pipeline. In a later analysis, each TCR beta chain was defined by its CDR3 amino acid sequence together with its V-gene family, and reads without a unique V-gene family were excluded. In a later analysis, 450 to 600 highly shared, low-generation-probability nucleotide sequences were removed to address suspected cross-contamination and a sequencing artifact. For each public chain, a later analysis derived a clonal expansion index from normalized ranks of inferred template counts within each repertoire. In a later analysis, generation probabilities were computed with a VDJ recombination model fitted to out-of-frame rearrangements, and the resulting probabilities were checked against IGoR. Hypergeometric tests were used in a later analysis to score TCR-TCR, TCR-HLA and TCR-CMV co-occurrence, with a repertoire-size bias correction applied to the TCR pairs. False discovery rates were estimated in a later analysis by permuting HLA or CMV assignments 20 times. In a later analysis, co-occurring TCRs were grouped with DBSCAN, and TCRdist sequence similarity was added when clustering was performed within HLA-allele-positive subsets. Co-occurrence clustering excluded repertoires with fewer than 30,000 or more than 120,000 public chains, plus five with anomalous nucleotide sharing. The immuneACCESS repertoire file appears here via TCRdb, limited to in-frame rearrangements. These files lack a portion of the clones; in checked studies, under half of the deficit traces to unresolved V genes, and the cause of the others is not known. The V and J calls and clone size were taken over from that table, and D and trimming were inferred from the DNA. Across this sample there are 110,000 to 150,000 clones, with 70% to 85% seen only once. The ten largest clones represent around 9.7% of the sample.

The cysteine opens and the phenylalanine closes a CDR3 of 14 amino acids. Only CDR3 DNA is held: 42 bases, read in frame from base 1. Reading the germline V gene (reference sequence) gives CDR1 MNHEY and CDR2 SMNVEV. Cut back by 5 bases and 0 bases, the V and J ends lie 7 bases apart. Points on this clone: Its antigen is unknown. Base quality data are lacking; no much larger clone is found one base away.

The cohort was made up of 650 to 700 healthy bone marrow donors. All cohort members were sampled while nominally healthy, although unrecorded immune exposures were likely present. The donor tested CMV seropositive, placing the donor among the approximately 310 seropositive members of the cohort. Every donor gave a peripheral blood sample, and the peripheral blood mononuclear cells from that sample were used for TCR beta sequencing. Genomic DNA was extracted from the blood cell samples with the Qiagen DNeasy Blood Extraction Kit. Sequenced input: PBMCs. The rearrangement joined TRBV27 to TRBJ2-2; the D gene is not confidently resolved. The source of this sequence is a woman aged 55-69 years in good health and CMV-seropositive. The base sequence is TGTGCCAGCAGTGGAGTGGCGAACACCGGGGAGCTGTTTTTT. Translation gives CASSGVANTGELFF.